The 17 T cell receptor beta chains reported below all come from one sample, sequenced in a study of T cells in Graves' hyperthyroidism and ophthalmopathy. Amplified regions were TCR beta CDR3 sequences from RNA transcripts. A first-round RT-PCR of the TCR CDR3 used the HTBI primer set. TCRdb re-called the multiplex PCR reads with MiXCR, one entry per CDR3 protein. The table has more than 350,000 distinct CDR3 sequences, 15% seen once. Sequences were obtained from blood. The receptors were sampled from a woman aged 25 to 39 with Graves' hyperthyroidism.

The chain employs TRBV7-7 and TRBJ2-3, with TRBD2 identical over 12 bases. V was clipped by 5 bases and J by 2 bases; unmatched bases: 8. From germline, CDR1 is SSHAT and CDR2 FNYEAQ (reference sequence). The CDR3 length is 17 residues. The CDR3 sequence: CASSPTSGSRLTDTQYF. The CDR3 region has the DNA TGTGCCAGCAGCCCGACTAGCGGGAGTCGGCTCACAGATACGCAGTATTTT.

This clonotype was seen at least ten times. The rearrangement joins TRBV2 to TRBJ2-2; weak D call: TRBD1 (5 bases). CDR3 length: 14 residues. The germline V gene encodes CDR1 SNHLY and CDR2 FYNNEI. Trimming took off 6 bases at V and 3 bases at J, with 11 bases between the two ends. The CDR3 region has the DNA TGTGCCAGCAGAGGGGATTCTCACACCGGGGAGCTGTTTTTT. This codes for CASRGDSHTGELFF.

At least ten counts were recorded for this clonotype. The CDR3 is CASSPRGAGQKETQYF. In DNA, the CDR3 is TGTGCCAGCAGCCCCAGGGGAGCGGGACAAAAAGAGACCCAGTACTTC. This chain links TRBV7-9 with TRBJ2-5, with D possibly being TRBD2 (7 bases). V shed 5 bases and J shed 3 bases, with 19 bases lying between them. Germline CDR1 and CDR2: SEHNR and FQNEAQ (reference sequence). The CDR3 runs 16 residues. The whole variable domain, remainder taken from reference TRBV7-9 and TRBJ2-5, is DTGVSQNPRHKITKRGQNVTFRCDPISEHNRLYWYRQTLGQGPEFLTYFQNEAQLEKSRLLSDRFSAERPKGSFSTLEIQRTEQGDSAMYLCASSPRGAGQKETQYFGPGTRLLVL.

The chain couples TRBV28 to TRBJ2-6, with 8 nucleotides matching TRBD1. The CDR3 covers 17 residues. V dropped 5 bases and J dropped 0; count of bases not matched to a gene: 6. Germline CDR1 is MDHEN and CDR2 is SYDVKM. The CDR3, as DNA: TGTGCCAGCAGTGTCGGACAGGGTGTCTCTGGGGCCAACGTCCTGACTTTC. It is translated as CASSVGQGVSGANVLTF.

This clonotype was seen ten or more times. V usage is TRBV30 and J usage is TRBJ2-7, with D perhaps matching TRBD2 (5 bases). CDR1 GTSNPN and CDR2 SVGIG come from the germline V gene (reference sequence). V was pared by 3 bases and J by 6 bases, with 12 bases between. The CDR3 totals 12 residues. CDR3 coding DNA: TGTGCCTGGAGAGGGTCGGGGTTCGAGCAGTACTTC. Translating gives CAWRGSGFEQYF.

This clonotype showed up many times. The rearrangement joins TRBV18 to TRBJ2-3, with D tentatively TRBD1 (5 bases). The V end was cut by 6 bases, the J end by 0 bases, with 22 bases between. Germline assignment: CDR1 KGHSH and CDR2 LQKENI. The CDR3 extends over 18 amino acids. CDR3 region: CASSQEVLDSTSTDTQYF. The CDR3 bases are TGTGCCAGCTCCCAAGAGGTACTCGACAGTACTAGCACAGATACGCAGTATTTT.

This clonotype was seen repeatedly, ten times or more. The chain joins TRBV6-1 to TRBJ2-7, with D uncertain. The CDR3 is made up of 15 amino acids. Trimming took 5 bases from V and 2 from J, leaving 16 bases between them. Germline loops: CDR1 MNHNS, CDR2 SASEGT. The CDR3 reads CASSLLSAEPYEQYF. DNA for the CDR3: TGTGCCAGCAGTCTGCTTAGTGCGGAACCCTACGAGCAGTACTTC.

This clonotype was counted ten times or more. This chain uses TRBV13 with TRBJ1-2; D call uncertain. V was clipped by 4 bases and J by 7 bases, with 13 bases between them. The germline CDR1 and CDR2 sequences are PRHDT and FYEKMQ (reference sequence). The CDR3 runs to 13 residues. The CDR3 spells CASSSDGRPGYTF. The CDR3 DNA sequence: TGTGCCAGCAGCTCGGACGGCCGCCCTGGCTACACCTTC.

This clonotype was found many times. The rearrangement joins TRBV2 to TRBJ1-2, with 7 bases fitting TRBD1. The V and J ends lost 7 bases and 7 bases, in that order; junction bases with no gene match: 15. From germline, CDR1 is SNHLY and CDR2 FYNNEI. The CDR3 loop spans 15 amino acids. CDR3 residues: CASNGRGRDTFGYTF. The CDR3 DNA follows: TGTGCCAGCAATGGGAGGGGGCGCGATACTTTTGGCTACACCTTC.

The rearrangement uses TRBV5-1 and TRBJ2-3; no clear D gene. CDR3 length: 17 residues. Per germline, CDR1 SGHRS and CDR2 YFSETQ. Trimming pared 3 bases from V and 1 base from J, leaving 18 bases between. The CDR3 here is CASSSAYSIRGTDTQYF. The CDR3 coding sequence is TGCGCCAGCAGCTCCGCATACAGTATTAGGGGCACAGATACGCAGTATTTT.

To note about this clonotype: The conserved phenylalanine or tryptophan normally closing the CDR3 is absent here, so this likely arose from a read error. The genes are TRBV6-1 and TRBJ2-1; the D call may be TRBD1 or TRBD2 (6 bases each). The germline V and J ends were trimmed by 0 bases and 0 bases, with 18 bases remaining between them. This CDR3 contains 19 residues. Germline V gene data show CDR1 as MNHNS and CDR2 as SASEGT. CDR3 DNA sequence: TGTGCCAGCAGTGAAGCGGGAAAGCGACTAGGGGGCTCCTACAATGAGCAGTTCTCC. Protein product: CASSEAGKRLGGSYNEQFS.

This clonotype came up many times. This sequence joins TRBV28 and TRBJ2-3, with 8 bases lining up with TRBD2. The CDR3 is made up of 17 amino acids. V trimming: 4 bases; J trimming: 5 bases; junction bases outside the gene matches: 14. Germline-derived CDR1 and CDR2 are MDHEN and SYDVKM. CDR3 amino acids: CASSSGFSGRGGDTQYF. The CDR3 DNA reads TGTGCCAGCAGTTCCGGGTTCAGCGGGAGAGGAGGAGATACGCAGTATTTT.

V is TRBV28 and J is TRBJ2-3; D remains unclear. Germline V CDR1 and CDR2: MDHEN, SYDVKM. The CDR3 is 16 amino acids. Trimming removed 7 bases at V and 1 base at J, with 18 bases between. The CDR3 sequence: CASTRYADGRTDTQYF. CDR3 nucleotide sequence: TGTGCCAGCACCCGTTACGCGGACGGACGCACAGATACGCAGTATTTT.

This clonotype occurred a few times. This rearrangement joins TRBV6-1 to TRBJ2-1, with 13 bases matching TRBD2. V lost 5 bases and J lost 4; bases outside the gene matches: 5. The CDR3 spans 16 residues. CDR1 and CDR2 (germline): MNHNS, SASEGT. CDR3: CASSSAGLAGYNEQFF. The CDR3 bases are TGTGCCAGCAGTTCCGCGGGACTAGCGGGATACAATGAGCAGTTCTTC.

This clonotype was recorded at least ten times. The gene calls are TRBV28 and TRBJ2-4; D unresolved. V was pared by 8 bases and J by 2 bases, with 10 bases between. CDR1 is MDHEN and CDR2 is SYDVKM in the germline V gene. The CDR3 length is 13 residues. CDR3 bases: TGTGCCAGCCGCCGTTTGACCAAAAACATTCAGTACTTC. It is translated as CASRRLTKNIQYF.

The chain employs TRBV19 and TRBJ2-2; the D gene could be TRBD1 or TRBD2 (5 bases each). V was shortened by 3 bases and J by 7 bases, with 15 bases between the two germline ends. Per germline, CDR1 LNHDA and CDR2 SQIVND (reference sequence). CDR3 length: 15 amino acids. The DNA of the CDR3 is TGTGCCAGTAGTATCTTAAAGGGGAGTGGCGGGGAGCTGTTTTTT. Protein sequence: CASSILKGSGGELFF.

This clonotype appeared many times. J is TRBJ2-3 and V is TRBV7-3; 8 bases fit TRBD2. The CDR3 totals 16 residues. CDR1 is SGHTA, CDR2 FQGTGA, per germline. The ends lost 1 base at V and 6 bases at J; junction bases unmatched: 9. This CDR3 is CASSLNPGLASDTQYF. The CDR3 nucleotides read TGTGCCAGCAGCTTAAACCCCGGACTAGCCTCGGATACGCAGTATTTT.